The rows below give T cell receptor beta chains drawn from one sample of a study of cytomegalovirus exposure and HLA in healthy donors. Produced via immunoSEQ multiplex PCR; TCRdb's table is partial and in-frame only. Among a few hundred thousand clones listed, about nine tenths were seen once. The sequencing sample was made of PBMCs. The origin of the receptors is a woman aged 18-29 years in good health and CMV-seronegative. The CDR3 runs from the conserved cysteine through the conserved F or W. Each record gives: clone size, D gene, J gene, V gene, CDR3 DNA, CDR3 protein. D genes are given only for firm matches. Rows may omit the clone size; those that give it use once, few, many or a size class.

>NA|TRBD1|TRBJ1-4|TRBV7-9
TGTGCCAGCAGCTTAAGGACAGGACGAAATGAAAAACTGTTTTTT
CASSLRTGRNEKLFF
>NA|NA|TRBJ1-3|TRBV6-5
TGTGCCAGCAGTTACTCGGCAGGGTGGGGAAACACCATATATTTT
CASSYSAGWGNTIYF
>NA|TRBD1|TRBJ1-3|TRBV5-6
TGTGCCAGCAGCTCAAATATGGACAGGGGGCTTTTTGGAAACACCATATATTTT
CASSSNMDRGLFGNTIYF
>NA|NA|TRBJ2-1|TRBV27
TGTGCCAGCAGTTTAAAGCGCGGCTCCTACAATGAGCAGTTCTTC
CASSLKRGSYNEQFF
>NA|TRBD1|TRBJ1-1|TRBV7-9
TGTGCCAGCAGCTACTCCGGACAGGGAAACACTGAAGCTTTCTTT
CASSYSGQGNTEAFF
>NA|NA|TRBJ2-7|TRBV28
TGTGCCAGCAGTTTATTGGCCCGGGACTACGAGCAGTACTTC
CASSLLARDYEQYF
>NA|TRBD2|TRBJ2-1|TRBV7-2
TGTGCCAGCAGCAGGACTAGCGGGAGCTCGAATGAGCAGTTCTTC
CASSRTSGSSNEQFF
>NA|TRBD1|TRBJ2-7|TRBV5-1
TGCGCCAGCGGGGACAGGGGGCTGTACGAGCAGTACTTC
CASGDRGLYEQYF
>NA|TRBD1|TRBJ1-6|TRBV2
TGTGCCAGCAGCGTAGGACAGGGGGCCGGCTATAATTCACCCCTCCACTTT
CASSVGQGAGYNSPLHF
>NA|NA|TRBJ2-5|TRBV2
TGTGCCAGCAGTGGGGCCCCCGAGACCCAGTACTTC
CASSGAPETQYF
>NA|NA|TRBJ2-3|TRBV7-3
TGTGCCAGCAGCCCGGACAGCCACTCACCCACAGATACGCAGTATTTT
CASSPDSHSPTDTQYF
>NA|TRBD2|TRBJ2-5|TRBV7-6
TGTGCCAGCAGCTTGTCCGCCGGGACTAGCGGGAGCCAGGGTGAGACCCAGTACTTC
CASSLSAGTSGSQGETQYF
>NA|TRBD2|TRBJ2-1|TRBV25-1
TGTGCCAGCAGTCACTTGCGGGAGTCCGTGGGGGATGAGCAGTTCTTC
CASSHLRESVGDEQFF
>NA|TRBD1|TRBJ1-4|TRBV5-1
TGCGCCAGCAGCTTGTGGACAGGGTCCGGAACTAATGAAAAACTGTTTTTT
CASSLWTGSGTNEKLFF
>NA|TRBD1|TRBJ2-3|TRBV29-1
TGCAGCGCCGGACAGGGGGCAACAGATACGCAGTATTTT
CSAGQGATDTQYF
>few|TRBD1|TRBJ1-2|TRBV5-4
TGTGCCAGCATCAACACACAGGGGGCTGTCTATGGCTACACCTTC
CASINTQGAVYGYTF
>NA|NA|TRBJ2-3|TRBV27
TGTGCCAGCAGTTTTTCCGTGAGTGGTGCAGATACGCAGTATTTT
CASSFSVSGADTQYF
>once|NA|TRBJ2-7|TRBV21-1
TGTGCCAGCAGCAAAGCCCTAGCCTACGAGCAGTACTTC
CASSKALAYEQYF
>NA|NA|TRBJ2-7|TRBV28
TGTGCCAGCGGACGTCCGGGACTCCCCTACGAGCAGTACTTC
CASGRPGLPYEQYF
>NA|NA|TRBJ2-2|TRBV5-1
TGCGCCAGCAGCTTGGAAACAGGGCACGGGGAGCTGTTTTTT
CASSLETGHGELFF
>NA|NA|TRBJ1-3|TRBV7-9
TGTGCCAGCAGCTTCTCTACAGGGTTCTCTGGAAACACCATATATTTT
CASSFSTGFSGNTIYF
>NA|NA|TRBJ2-7|TRBV28
TGTGCCAGCAGGCCCGAGACGGGTAAGACCTACGAGCAGTACTTC
CASRPETGKTYEQYF
>NA|TRBD2|TRBJ2-2|TRBV9
TGTGCCAGCAGCGTAGGAATAGCGGGTCTCGCCGGGGAGCTGTTTTTT
CASSVGIAGLAGELFF
>once|NA|TRBJ2-2|TRBV19
TGTGCCACCGAACACGTCGCAGGGGATTACACCGGGGAGCTGTTTTTT
CATEHVAGDYTGELFF
>NA|NA|TRBJ2-5|TRBV2
TGTGCCAGCAGTGAAATTTCGGGGACCCAGTACTTC
CASSEISGTQYF
>NA|NA|TRBJ1-4|TRBV30
TGTGCCTGGAGTCTTGGGCACCGAGCAACTAATGAAAAACTGTTTTTT
CAWSLGHRATNEKLFF
>NA|NA|TRBJ1-5|TRBV19
TGTGCCAGTAGTATCGGGGGGTTTGGCAATCAGCCCCAGCATTTT
CASSIGGFGNQPQHF
>NA|NA|TRBJ2-7|TRBV5-1
TGCGCCAGCAGCCCCGGGGAGTACGAGCAGTACTTC
CASSPGEYEQYF
>NA|NA|TRBJ1-2|TRBV14
TGTGCCAGCAGCCAATCCGGCTATGGCTACACCTTC
CASSQSGYGYTF
>NA|TRBD1|TRBJ2-7|TRBV6-5
TGTGCCAGCAGGGGGACAGGATCAAGCTCCTACGAGCAGTACTTC
CASRGTGSSSYEQYF
>NA|NA|TRBJ1-1|TRBV5-1
TGCGCCAGCAGCTGGGGGGAAGGGGACACTGAAGCTTTCTTT
CASSWGEGDTEAFF
>NA|TRBD2|TRBJ2-3|TRBV2
TGTGCCAGCAGTACCCGGCCGGGACTAGTAGCAGATACGCAGTATTTT
CASSTRPGLVADTQYF
>NA|NA|TRBJ1-5|TRBV6-5
TGTGCCAGCAGCCCGCGGGGCGGCAATCAGCCCCAGCATTTT
CASSPRGGNQPQHF
>NA|TRBD1|TRBJ1-4|TRBV30
TGTGCCTGGCAGGGGGTTGGGGAAAAACTGTTTTTT
CAWQGVGEKLFF
>NA|NA|TRBJ2-4|TRBV27
TGTGCCAGCAGTCCCCTAATAGCCAAAAACATTCAGTACTTC
CASSPLIAKNIQYF
>once|TRBD2|TRBJ2-7|TRBV28
TGTGCCAGCAGTTCCCCGGGGGGTAGCGGGGTCTACGAGCAGTACTTC
CASSSPGGSGVYEQYF
>NA|NA|TRBJ2-7|TRBV5-6
TGTGCCAGCAGCTTGGGACAGGAGGAGCAGTACTTC
CASSLGQEEQYF
>NA|TRBD1|TRBJ1-2|TRBV5-6
TGTGCCAGCAGCTTGGGGGACAGGGGAGTCTACACCTTC
CASSLGDRGVYTF
>once|TRBD1|TRBJ1-1|TRBV10-2
TGCGCCAGCAGCCCGGGACAGTACACTGAAGCTTTCTTT
CASSPGQYTEAFF
>few|NA|TRBJ1-6|TRBV25-1
TGTGCCAGCAGTGGGCAGGGATCAGGTTCACCCCTCCACTTT
CASSGQGSGSPLHF
>once|NA|TRBJ2-1|TRBV5-1
TGCGCCAGCAGCGATGAAGGGGGTTCCTACAATGAGCAGTTCTTC
CASSDEGGSYNEQFF
>NA|TRBD2|TRBJ2-5|TRBV28
TGTGCCAGCAGTTTCCCGACTAGCGGTCCCCTCCAAGAGACCCAGTACTTC
CASSFPTSGPLQETQYF
>NA|NA|TRBJ1-2|TRBV5-1
TGCGCCAGCAGCGCAGGGGACATGCTCAGAAACTATGGCTACACCTTC
CASSAGDMLRNYGYTF
>once|NA|TRBJ1-2|TRBV21-1
TGTGCCAGCACCGAACGCGGGGGTACGAACTATGGCTACACCTTC
CASTERGGTNYGYTF
>NA|TRBD1|TRBJ1-2|TRBV11-2
TGTGCCAGCAGCTCCGGGACAGGGACATGGAGCTACACCTTC
CASSSGTGTWSYTF
>NA|TRBD1|TRBJ1-5|TRBV15
TGTGCCACCAGCCTCACCGGGACAGCGGATCAGCCCCAGCATTTT
CATSLTGTADQPQHF
>NA|TRBD2|TRBJ2-1|TRBV6-4
TGTGCCAGCAGTGACCGGCGGGGGGGCCCAGGTCGGAAGTCCTACAATGAGCAGTTCTTC
CASSDRRGGPGRKSYNEQFF
>once|NA|TRBJ2-5|TRBV4-2
TGTGCCAGCAGCCCTCCGGGTTCTGAGACCCAGTACTTC
CASSPPGSETQYF
>NA|NA|TRBJ2-7|TRBV19
TGTGCCAGTAGTATAGAACAGAACTACGAGCAGTACTTC
CASSIEQNYEQYF
>NA|TRBD1|TRBJ1-2|TRBV6-4
TGTGCCAGCAGCCCCTACAGGGGAAATGGCTACACCTTC
CASSPYRGNGYTF